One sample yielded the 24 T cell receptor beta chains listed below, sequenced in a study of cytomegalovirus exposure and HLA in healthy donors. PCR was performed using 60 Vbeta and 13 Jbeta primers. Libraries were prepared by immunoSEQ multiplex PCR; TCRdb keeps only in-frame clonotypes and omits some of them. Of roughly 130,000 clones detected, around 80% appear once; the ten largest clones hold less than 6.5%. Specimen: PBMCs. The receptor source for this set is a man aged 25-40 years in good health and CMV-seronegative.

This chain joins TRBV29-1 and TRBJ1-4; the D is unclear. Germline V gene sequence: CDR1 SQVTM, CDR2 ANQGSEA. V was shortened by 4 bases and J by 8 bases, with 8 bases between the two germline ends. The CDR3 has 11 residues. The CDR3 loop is CSVVEGEKLFF. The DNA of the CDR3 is TGCAGCGTTGTTGAGGGAGAAAAACTGTTTTTT.

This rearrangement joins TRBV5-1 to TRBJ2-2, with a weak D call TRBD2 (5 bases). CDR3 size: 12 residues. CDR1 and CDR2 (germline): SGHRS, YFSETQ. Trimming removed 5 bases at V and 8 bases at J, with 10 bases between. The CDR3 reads CASRDGVGELFF. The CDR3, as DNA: TGCGCCAGCAGGGACGGGGTAGGGGAGCTGTTTTTT.

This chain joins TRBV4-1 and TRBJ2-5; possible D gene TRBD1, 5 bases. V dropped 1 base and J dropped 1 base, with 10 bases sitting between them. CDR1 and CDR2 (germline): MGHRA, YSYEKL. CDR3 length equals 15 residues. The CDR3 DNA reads TGCGCCAGCAGCCAAGTAGGGGCAGTCCAAGAGACCCAGTACTTC. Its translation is CASSQVGAVQETQYF.

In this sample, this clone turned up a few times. The CDR3 loop reads CASSRMAGGLSSYEQYF. CDR3 coding DNA: TGCGCCAGCAGCCGAATGGCGGGAGGGCTAAGCTCCTACGAGCAGTACTTC. The chain employs TRBV5-1 and TRBJ2-7; 9 nucleotides line up with TRBD2. Germline V gives CDR1 SGHRS, CDR2 YFSETQ. The V segment lost 4 bases and the J segment 0 bases; nucleotides outside the gene matches: 11. This CDR3 has 17 residues.

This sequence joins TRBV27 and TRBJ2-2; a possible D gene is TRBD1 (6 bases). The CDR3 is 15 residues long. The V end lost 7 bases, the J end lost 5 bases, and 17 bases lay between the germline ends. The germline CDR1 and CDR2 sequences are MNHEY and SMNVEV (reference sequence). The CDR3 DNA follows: TGTGCCAGCACCCCGTTGGGACACCCGACCGGGGAGCTGTTTTTT. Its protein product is CASTPLGHPTGELFF.

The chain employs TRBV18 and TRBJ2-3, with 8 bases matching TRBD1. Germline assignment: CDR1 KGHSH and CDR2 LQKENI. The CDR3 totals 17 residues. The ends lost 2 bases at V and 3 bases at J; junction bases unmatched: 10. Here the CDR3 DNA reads TGTGCCAGCTCACCAGGATCCCAGGGGGCGCCAACAGATACGCAGTATTTT. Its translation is CASSPGSQGAPTDTQYF.

This CDR3 reads CAGGRGGPDTQYF. The CDR3 DNA reads as TGTGCCGGAGGGAGGGGGGGGCCAGATACGCAGTATTTT. The genes are TRBV25-1 and TRBJ2-3; TRBD2 might be the D (7 bases). Germline V gene data show CDR1 as MGHDK and CDR2 as SYGVNS. V lost 11 bases to trimming and J lost 4 bases, with 16 bases between them. The CDR3 extends over 13 amino acids.

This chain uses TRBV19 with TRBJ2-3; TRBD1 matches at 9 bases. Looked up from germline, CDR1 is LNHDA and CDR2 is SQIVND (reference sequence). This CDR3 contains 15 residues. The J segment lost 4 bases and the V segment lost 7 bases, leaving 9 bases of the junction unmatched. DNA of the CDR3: TGTGCCAGTATGGGGACAGGGAGGAAGGCAGATACGCAGTATTTT. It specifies CASMGTGRKADTQYF. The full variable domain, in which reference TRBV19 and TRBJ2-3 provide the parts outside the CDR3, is DGGITQSPKYLFRKEGQNVTLSCEQNLNHDAMYWYRQDPGQGLRLIYYSQIVNDFQKGDIAEGYSVSREKKESFPLTVTSAQKNPTAFYLCASMGTGRKADTQYFGPGTRLTVL.

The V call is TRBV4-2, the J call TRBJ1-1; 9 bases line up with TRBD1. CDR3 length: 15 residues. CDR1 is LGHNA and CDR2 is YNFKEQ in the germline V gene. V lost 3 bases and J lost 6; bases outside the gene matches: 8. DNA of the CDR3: TGTGCCAGCAGCCAGTTCTTAGGACAGGGGTCTGAAGCTTTCTTT. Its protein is CASSQFLGQGSEAFF.

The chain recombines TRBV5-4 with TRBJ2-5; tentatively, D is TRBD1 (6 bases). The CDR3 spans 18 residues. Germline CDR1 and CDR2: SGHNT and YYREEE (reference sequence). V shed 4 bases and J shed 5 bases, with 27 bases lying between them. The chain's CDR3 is CASSTLFSQGWKAETQYF. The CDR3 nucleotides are TGTGCCAGCAGCACCCTGTTTTCTCAGGGGTGGAAGGCGGAGACCCAGTACTTC. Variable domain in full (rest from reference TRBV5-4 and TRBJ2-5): ETGVTQSPTHLIKTRGQQVTLRCSSQSGHNTVSWYQQALGQGPQFIFQYYREEENGRGNFPPRFSGLQFPNYSSELNVNALELDDSALYLCASSTLFSQGWKAETQYFGPGTRLLVL.

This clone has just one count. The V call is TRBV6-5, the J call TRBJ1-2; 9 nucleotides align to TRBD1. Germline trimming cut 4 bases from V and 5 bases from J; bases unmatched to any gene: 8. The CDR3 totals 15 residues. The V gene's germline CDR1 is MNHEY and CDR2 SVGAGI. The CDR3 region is CASSSLGQGGYGYTF. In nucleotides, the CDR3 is TGTGCCAGCAGTTCCTTGGGACAGGGTGGTTATGGCTACACCTTC.

CDR3 region: CSVHGASGRALHEQFF. The CDR3 bases are TGCAGCGTTCATGGGGCTAGCGGGAGGGCCCTCCATGAGCAGTTCTTC. The chain uses TRBV29-1 and TRBJ2-1; TRBD2 aligns across 12 bases. The junction had 13 bases not matched to a gene; V was cut back by 5 bases and J by 8 bases. The CDR3 extends over 16 amino acids. The germline V gene encodes CDR1 SQVTM and CDR2 ANQGSEA.

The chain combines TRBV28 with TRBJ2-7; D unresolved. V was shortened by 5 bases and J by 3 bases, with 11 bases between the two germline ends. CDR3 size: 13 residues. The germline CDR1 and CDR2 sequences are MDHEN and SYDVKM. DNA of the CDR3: TGTGCCAGCAGTCCTAAATACAGCTACGAGCAGTACTTC. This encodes CASSPKYSYEQYF.

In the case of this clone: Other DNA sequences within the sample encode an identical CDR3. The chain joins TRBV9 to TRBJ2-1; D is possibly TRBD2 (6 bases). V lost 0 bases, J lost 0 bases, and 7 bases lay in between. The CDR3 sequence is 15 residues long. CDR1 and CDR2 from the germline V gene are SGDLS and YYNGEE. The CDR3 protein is CASSVGGASYNEQFF. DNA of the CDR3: TGTGCCAGCAGCGTAGGCGGGGCCTCCTACAATGAGCAGTTCTTC.

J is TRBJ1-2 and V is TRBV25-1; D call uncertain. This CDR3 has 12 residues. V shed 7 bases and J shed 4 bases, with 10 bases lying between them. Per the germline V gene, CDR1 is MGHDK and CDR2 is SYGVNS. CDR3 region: CASTAAGYGYTF. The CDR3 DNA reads TGTGCCAGCACCGCGGCGGGCTATGGCTACACCTTC.

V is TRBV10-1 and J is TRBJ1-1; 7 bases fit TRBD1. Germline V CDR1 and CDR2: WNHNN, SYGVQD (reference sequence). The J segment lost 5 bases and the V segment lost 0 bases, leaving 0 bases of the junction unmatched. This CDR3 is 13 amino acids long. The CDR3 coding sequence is TGCGCCAGCAGTGAGTCCAGGGGGACTGAAGCTTTCTTT. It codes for CASSESRGTEAFF.

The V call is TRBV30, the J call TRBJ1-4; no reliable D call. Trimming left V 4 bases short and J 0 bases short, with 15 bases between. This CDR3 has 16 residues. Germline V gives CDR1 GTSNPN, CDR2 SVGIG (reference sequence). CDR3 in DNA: TGTGCCTGGACTCCGTCTGTACTCCCAACTAATGAAAAACTGTTTTTT. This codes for CAWTPSVLPTNEKLFF.

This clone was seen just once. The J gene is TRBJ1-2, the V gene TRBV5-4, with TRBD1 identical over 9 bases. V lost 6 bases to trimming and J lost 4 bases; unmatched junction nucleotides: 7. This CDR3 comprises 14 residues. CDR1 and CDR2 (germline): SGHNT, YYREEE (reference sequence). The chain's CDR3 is CASILQGAGYGYTF. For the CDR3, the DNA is TGTGCCAGCATTTTACAGGGGGCTGGCTATGGCTACACCTTC.

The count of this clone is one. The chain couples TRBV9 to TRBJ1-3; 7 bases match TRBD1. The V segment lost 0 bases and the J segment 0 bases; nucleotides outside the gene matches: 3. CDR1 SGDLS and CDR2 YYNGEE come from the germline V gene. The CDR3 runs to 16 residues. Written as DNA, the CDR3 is TGTGCCAGCAGCGTAGCGGGACAGATCTCTGGAAACACCATATATTTT. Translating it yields CASSVAGQISGNTIYF.

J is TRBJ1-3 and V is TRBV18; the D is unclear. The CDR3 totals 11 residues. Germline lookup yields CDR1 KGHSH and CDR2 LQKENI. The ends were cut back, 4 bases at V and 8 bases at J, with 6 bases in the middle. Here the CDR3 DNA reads TGTGCCAGCTCACGACTGGACACCATATATTTT. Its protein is CASSRLDTIYF.

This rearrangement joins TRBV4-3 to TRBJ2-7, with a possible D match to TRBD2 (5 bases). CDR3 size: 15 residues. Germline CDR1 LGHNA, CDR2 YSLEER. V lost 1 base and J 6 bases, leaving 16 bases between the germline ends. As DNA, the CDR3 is TGCGCCAGCAGCCAAGGGTATTTAGAGGGTCGCGAGCAGTACTTC. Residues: CASSQGYLEGREQYF.

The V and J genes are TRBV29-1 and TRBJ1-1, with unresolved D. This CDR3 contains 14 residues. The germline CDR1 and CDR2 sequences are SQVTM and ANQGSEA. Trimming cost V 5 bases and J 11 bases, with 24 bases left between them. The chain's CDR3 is CSVPGEAFRGRAFF. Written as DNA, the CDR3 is TGCAGCGTTCCTGGCGAAGCGTTCCGAGGTAGGGCTTTCTTT.

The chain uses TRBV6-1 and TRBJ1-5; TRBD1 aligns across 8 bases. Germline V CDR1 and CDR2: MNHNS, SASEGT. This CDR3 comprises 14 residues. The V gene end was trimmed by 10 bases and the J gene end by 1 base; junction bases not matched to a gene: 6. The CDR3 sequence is CATRTGQSNQPQHF. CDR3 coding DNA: TGTGCCACCAGGACAGGGCAGAGCAATCAGCCCCAGCATTTT.

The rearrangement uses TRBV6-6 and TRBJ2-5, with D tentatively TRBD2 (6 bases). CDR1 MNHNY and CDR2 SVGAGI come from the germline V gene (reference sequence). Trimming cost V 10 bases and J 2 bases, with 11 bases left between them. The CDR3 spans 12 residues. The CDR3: CATLEGQETQYF. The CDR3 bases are TGTGCCACCCTGGAGGGACAAGAGACCCAGTACTTC.